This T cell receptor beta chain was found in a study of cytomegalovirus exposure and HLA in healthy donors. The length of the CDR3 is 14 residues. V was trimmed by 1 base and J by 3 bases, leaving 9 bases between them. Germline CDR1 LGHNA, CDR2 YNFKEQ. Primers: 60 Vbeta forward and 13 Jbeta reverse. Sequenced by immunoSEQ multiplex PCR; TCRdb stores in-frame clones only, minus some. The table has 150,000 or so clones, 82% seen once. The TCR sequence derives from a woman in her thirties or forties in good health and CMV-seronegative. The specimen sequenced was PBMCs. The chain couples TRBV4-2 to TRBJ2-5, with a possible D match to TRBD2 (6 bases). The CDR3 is CASSQGGDKETQYF. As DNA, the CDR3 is TGTGCCAGCAGCCAAGGGGGGGATAAAGAGACCCAGTACTTC.